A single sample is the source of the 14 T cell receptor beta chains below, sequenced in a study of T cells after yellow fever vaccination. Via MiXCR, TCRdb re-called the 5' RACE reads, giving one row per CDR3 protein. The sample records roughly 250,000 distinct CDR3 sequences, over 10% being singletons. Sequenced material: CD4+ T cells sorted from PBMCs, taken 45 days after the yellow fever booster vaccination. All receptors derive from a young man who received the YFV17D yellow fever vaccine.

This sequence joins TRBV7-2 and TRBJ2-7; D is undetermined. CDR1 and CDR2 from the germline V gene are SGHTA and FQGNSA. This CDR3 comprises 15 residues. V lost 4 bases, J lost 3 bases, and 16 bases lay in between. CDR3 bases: TGTGCCAGCAGCTCCCGGCCTGATCAATTCTACGAGCAGTACTTC. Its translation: CASSSRPDQFYEQYF.

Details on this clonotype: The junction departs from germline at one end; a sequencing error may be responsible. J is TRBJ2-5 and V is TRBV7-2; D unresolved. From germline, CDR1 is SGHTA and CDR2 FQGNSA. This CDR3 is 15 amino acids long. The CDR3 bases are TGTGCCAGCAGCTTAGGGGAAGTGGGGTTGAAGACCCAATACTTC. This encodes CASSLGEVGLKTQYF.

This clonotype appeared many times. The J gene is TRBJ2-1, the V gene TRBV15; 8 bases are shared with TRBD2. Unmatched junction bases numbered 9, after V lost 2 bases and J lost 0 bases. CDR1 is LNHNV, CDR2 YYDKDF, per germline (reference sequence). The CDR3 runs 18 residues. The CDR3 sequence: CATSRFSSGSGSYNEQFF. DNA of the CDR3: TGTGCCACCAGCAGATTCTCCAGCGGGAGTGGCTCCTACAATGAGCAGTTCTTC.

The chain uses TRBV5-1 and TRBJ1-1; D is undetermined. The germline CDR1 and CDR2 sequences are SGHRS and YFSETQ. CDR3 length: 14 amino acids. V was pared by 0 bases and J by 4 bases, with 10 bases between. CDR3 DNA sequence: TGCGCCAGCAGCTTGGTGGTGGGGTCCACTGAAGCTTTCTTT. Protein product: CASSLVVGSTEAFF.

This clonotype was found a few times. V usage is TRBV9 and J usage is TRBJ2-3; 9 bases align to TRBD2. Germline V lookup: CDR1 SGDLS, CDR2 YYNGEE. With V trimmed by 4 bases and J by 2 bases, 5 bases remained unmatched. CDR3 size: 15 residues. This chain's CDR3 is CASSPAGGLTDTQYF. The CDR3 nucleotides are TGTGCCAGCAGCCCAGCGGGAGGACTCACAGATACGCAGTATTTT.

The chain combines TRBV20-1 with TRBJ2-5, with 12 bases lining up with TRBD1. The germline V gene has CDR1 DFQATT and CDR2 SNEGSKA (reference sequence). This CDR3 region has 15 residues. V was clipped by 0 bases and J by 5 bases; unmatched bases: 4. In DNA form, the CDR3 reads TGCAGTGCTAGAGAAGGGACAGGGGGCTGGGAGACCCAGTACTTC. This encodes CSAREGTGGWETQYF.

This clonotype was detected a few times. The CDR3 region has the DNA TGTGCCAGCAGCTTAGAGGGACGGAGGAACACTGAAGCTTTCTTT. This encodes CASSLEGRRNTEAFF. This chain uses TRBV7-2 with TRBJ1-1; D is possibly TRBD1 (5 bases). The V end lost 1 base, the J end lost 1 base, and 10 bases lay between the germline ends. Germline CDR1 reads SGHTA; CDR2 reads FQGNSA. The CDR3 covers 15 residues. The complete variable domain, with remaining parts taken from reference TRBV7-2 and TRBJ1-1, reads GAGVSQSPSNKVTEKGKDVELRCDPISGHTALYWYRQSLGQGLEFLIYFQGNSAPDKSGLPSDRFSAERTGGSVSTLTIQRTQQEDSAVYLCASSLEGRRNTEAFFGQGTRLTVV.

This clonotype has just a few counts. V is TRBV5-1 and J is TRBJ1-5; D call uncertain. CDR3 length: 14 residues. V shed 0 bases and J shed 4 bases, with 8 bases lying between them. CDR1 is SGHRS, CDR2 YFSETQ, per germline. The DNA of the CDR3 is TGCGCCAGCAGCTTGGACAGCCAGAATCAGCCCCAGCATTTT. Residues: CASSLDSQNQPQHF.

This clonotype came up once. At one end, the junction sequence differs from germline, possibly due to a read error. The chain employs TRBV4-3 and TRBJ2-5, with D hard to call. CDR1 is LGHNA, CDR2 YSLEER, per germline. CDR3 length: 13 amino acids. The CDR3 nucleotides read TGCGCCAGCAGCCAAAATTACCTAGAGCCCCAGTACTTC. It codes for CASSQNYLEPQYF.

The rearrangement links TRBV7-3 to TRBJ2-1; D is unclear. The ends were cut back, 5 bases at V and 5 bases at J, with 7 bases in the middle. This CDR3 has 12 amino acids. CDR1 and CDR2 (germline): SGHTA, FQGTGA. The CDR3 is CASSPSDNEQFF. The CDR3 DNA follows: TGTGCCAGCAGCCCCAGCGACAATGAGCAGTTCTTC.

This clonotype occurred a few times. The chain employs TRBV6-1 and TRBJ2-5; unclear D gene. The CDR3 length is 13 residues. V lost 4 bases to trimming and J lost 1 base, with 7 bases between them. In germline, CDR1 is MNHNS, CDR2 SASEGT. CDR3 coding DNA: TGTGCCAGCAGTGGCTTGTTCCAAGAGACCCAGTACTTC. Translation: CASSGLFQETQYF.

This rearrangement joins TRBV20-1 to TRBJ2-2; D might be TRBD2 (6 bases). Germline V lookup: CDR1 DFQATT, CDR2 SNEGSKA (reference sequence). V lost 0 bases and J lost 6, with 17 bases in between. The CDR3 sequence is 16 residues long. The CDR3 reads CSARDQAIGSSGELFF. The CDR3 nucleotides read TGCAGTGCTAGAGATCAGGCTATCGGGAGTTCCGGGGAGCTGTTTTTT.

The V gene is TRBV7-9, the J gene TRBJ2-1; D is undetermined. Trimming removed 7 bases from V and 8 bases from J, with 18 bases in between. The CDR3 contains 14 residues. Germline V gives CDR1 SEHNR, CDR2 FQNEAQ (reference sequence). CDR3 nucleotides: TGTGCCAGCATCGAAGACCGGTTTAAGGATGAGCAGTTCTTC. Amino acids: CASIEDRFKDEQFF.

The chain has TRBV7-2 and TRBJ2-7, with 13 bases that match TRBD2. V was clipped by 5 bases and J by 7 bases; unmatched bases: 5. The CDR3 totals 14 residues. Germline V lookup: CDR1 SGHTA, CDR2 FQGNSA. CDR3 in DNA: TGTGCCAGCAGCCCCCCGGGACTAGCGGGAGAGCAGTACTTC. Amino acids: CASSPPGLAGEQYF.